This TCR beta chain was sequenced in a study of blood T cell repertoires in COVID-19 (TCRdb year 2020). In the study overall: Samples from collaborators originated in the United States, Italy and Spain and spanned both the acute and convalescent phases of COVID-19. The material from the prospective study consisted of cDNA or gDNA derived from T cells, B-cell-depleted T cells, or PBMCs. Subjects who had been exposed to COVID-19, were actively infected with it, or had recovered from it provided the deeply sampled blood TCRbeta repertoires that made up the dataset. The repertoires were made available in a free public database intended to serve as a resource for research on the immune response to SARS-CoV-2. The samples were drawn from two sources: the first 160 participants of the ongoing ImmuneRACE study, and 1,254 subjects contributed by 6 global collaborators. The sample metadata nearly always contained a de-identified subject ID, COVID-19 status, age in years and sex. Where available, HLA class I and class II types were taken from metadata supplied by the sample provider and were not determined by assay-based typing. Study-level results and caveats: The amount of clinical and demographic metadata varied by source and participant and was provided uncurated.

V and J lose 7 bases and 4 bases, and a span of 22 bases separates them. CDR1 and CDR2 are drawn from the germline V gene: ENHRY, SYGVKD. Including the terminal cysteine and phenylalanine, the CDR3 comprises 16 residues. The sequence is cut down to CDR3 DNA, 48 bases in frame from base 1. TCRbeta CDR3 regions were amplified from genomic DNA by means of the immunoSEQ Assay, a bias-controlled multiplex PCR. In the original analysis: The number of nucleated cells in each sample was estimated from the amplification of reference gene primers within the assay. To quantify the absolute abundance of each unique TCRbeta CDR3 rearrangement, sequence reads were collapsed and filtered. For each sample, productive Simpson clonality was calculated as the square root of Simpson's diversity index across productive rearrangements. The table comes from immuneACCESS by way of TCRdb, which keeps in-frame sequences with V and J called. Part of the clones is missing from these tables; in studies checked, under half for an unresolved V gene and the rest for unknown reasons. D and trimming come from the DNA, and the V and J calls and clone size come from that table. The sample records about 93,000 clones, 80% to 90% of which are singletons. The top ten clones comprise around 20% of the sample.

Whole blood was collected in K2EDTA tubes by collaborating institutions according to the institutions' own protocols. Collaborator samples were shipped for TCRbeta analysis as frozen whole blood, isolated PBMCs, or DNA extracted from either sample type. As to this clone: Its antigen is unknown. Per-base qualities were not stored, and no clone one base away is much larger.

The sequencing sample was made of peripheral blood. The chain is made from TRBV10-3 and TRBJ1-1, with TRBD1 as a weak D call on 6 bases. This clonotype was obtained from a woman over 75 with acute or convalescent COVID-19. The CDR3 is CAIIGEGVREPTEAFF. The nucleotide sequence is TGTGCCATCATTGGAGAGGGGGTTCGGGAACCCACTGAAGCTTTCTTT.